This T cell receptor beta chain comes out of a study of tumor and adjacent non-tumor tissue in lung cancer. The study's findings and limits: Tumor repertoires had a smaller top 100 clone share than normal lung. Compared with tumor, normal lung showed significantly lower TCR diversity.

This clonotype is labeled large. Its matching antigen is unknown. Three rounds of nested PCR, following a modified ARM-PCR protocol, produced the TCRbeta library. One entry per CDR3 protein, called by TCRdb with MiXCR from the multiplex PCR reads. The table has approximately 76,000 distinct CDR3 sequences, around 70% seen once; the top ten hold roughly an eighth. RNA was extracted from bulk tissue without any cell sorting. This clonotype originated in a woman aged 70-85 years with non-small cell lung cancer. Sequencing used lung tumor tissue.

Here the CDR3 DNA reads TGTGCCAGCGGAAACACCGGGGAGCTGTTTTTT. Translation gives CASGNTGELFF. The V and J genes are TRBV6-5 and TRBJ2-2; D is undetermined. There are 11 residues in the CDR3. Between the trimmed V and J ends, which lost 8 bases and 2 bases, there was a span of 3 bases. Germline values: CDR1 MNHEY, CDR2 SVGAGI.